This TCR beta chain was obtained from a study of blood T cell repertoires in COVID-19. Looking at the study overall: Italy, Spain and the United States were the sources of the convalescent and acute COVID-19 samples.

Participants were aged about 18 to 90 years from around 26 US areas. Cohorts were based on clinical histories the participants reported. Two negative PCRs, clearance, or symptom resolution characterized the recovered Cohort 3 donors. Sequenced by immunoSEQ multiplex PCR; TCRdb stores in-frame clones only, minus some. The table records more than 300,000 clones, 88% of them present only once. This CDR3 spans 13 amino acids. Germline V gene data show CDR1 as SGHAT and CDR2 as FQNNGV. Trimming shortened V by 6 bases and J by 8 bases, and 16 bases separated the two germline ends. The V call is TRBV11-2, the J call TRBJ1-2; the D is unclear. The source is a woman younger than 35 who had recovered from COVID-19. Sequencing was performed on PBMCs or T cells enriched from blood (not recorded which). The CDR3 nucleotides are TGTGCCAGCAGTTACCGTTCCGAACGGGGCTACACCTTC. Its protein is CASSYRSERGYTF.